Below are 32 T cell receptor beta chains sequenced from a single sample in a study of Ad26.COV2.S vaccination and SARS-CoV-2 variants. Some clones are missing from TCRdb's copy, which holds only in-frame ones; the method was immunoSEQ multiplex PCR. Altogether about 280,000 clones are present, 80% to 90% being singletons, with the ten largest covering around 3.5%. Treatment reported: roughly 18 received Ad26.COV2.S at low or high dose, single or two shots; about five received placebo; per-sample allocation not given. Collection of samples fell on day 63 after the first vaccine or placebo injection. The material sequenced was peripheral blood, taken in a trial of Ad26.COV2.S vaccine versus placebo. All receptors come from a person aged 18-60 years who received the Ad26.COV2.S COVID-19 vaccine or a placebo.

This clone was observed a single time. The chain combines TRBV21-1 with TRBJ1-1. TRBV21-1 is an annotated pseudogene. The CDR3 is 16 amino acids. This CDR3 reads CASSKVLRVQNTEAFF. The CDR3 DNA reads as TGTGCCAGCAGCAAAGTATTGAGGGTACAGAACACTGAAGCTTTCTTT.

The J gene is TRBJ2-3, the V gene TRBV6-1, with D unclear. Trimming removed 0 bases at V and 5 bases at J, with 3 bases between. This CDR3 contains 12 residues. In germline, CDR1 is MNHNS, CDR2 SASEGT. CDR3 in amino acids: CASSEAGDTQYF. CDR3 DNA sequence: TGTGCCAGCAGTGAAGCCGGAGATACGCAGTATTTT.

V gene TRBV15 combines with J gene TRBJ2-1; D is uncertain. Deletions cut 0 bases from V and 0 bases from J, with 3 bases between. This CDR3 spans 14 amino acids. Germline lookup yields CDR1 LNHNV and CDR2 YYDKDF (reference sequence). The CDR3 protein is CATSREDSYNEQFF. CDR3 bases: TGTGCCACCAGCAGAGAGGACTCCTACAATGAGCAGTTCTTC.

The chain is built from TRBV3-1 (or the pseudogene TRBV3-2) and TRBJ1-1; a possible D gene is TRBD1 (5 bases). The CDR3 sequence is 14 residues long. V was shortened by 0 bases and J by 5 bases, with 10 bases between the two germline ends. Germline CDR1 is LGHDT and CDR2 is YNNKEL (reference sequence). The DNA for the CDR3 is TGTGCCAGCAGCCAAGACAGGGTAAAAACTGAAGCTTTCTTT. Translating gives CASSQDRVKTEAFF.

The count of this clone is one. The chain has TRBV7-2 and TRBJ1-2, with D maybe TRBD1 (5 bases). Deletions cut 3 bases from V and 6 bases from J, with 11 bases between. The CDR3 is 13 amino acids. Germline V gene sequence: CDR1 SGHTA, CDR2 FQGNSA. DNA for the CDR3: TGTGCCAGCAGCTTCGGGGGTAAGGATGGCTACACCTTC. The encoded protein is CASSFGGKDGYTF. The variable domain in full, with the rest retrieved from reference TRBV7-2 and TRBJ1-2, is GAGVSQSPSNKVTEKGKDVELRCDPISGHTALYWYRQSLGQGLEFLIYFQGNSAPDKSGLPSDRFSAERTGGSVSTLTIQRTQQEDSAVYLCASSFGGKDGYTFGSGTRLTVV.

With respect to this clone: Distinct nucleotide sequences in the sample also encode this CDR3. The chain carries TRBV5-6 and TRBJ1-2; D is perhaps TRBD1 (6 bases). The CDR3 totals 12 residues. Germline loops: CDR1 SGHDT, CDR2 YYEEEE. V lost 5 bases and J 4 bases, leaving 9 bases between the germline ends. The CDR3 DNA follows: TGTGCCAGCAGGCGGACAGTCTATGGCTACACCTTC. It translates to CASRRTVYGYTF.

V usage is TRBV5-1 and J usage is TRBJ1-4; 8 bases align to TRBD1. The CDR3 consists of 14 residues. Losses at the gene ends were 3 bases for V and 3 bases for J; bases not matched to a gene: 1. Germline-derived CDR1 and CDR2 are SGHRS and YFSETQ. CDR3 sequence (DNA): TGCGCCAGCAGCTGGGGACAGGCTAATGAAAAACTGTTTTTT. It is translated as CASSWGQANEKLFF.

This chain links TRBV5-8 with TRBJ2-1; D might be TRBD2 (6 bases). Germline lookup yields CDR1 SGHTS and CDR2 YDEGEE. Trimming left V 4 bases short and J 6 bases short, with 17 bases between. The CDR3 is 15 amino acids. CDR3 residues: CASSTWDGGVNEQFF. CDR3 sequence (DNA): TGTGCCAGCAGCACCTGGGACGGGGGTGTCAATGAGCAGTTCTTC.

The genes are TRBV19 and TRBJ2-1, with D maybe TRBD2 (5 bases). This CDR3 is 14 amino acids long. Trimming removed 3 bases at V and 9 bases at J, with 15 bases between. Germline assignment: CDR1 LNHDA and CDR2 SQIVND (reference sequence). CDR3 in DNA: TGTGCCAGTAGTATTGGGGTAGAGGGCGGTGAGCAGTTCTTC. This sequence encodes CASSIGVEGGEQFF.

The chain links TRBV12-5 to TRBJ2-2; D is uncertain. Deletions cut 2 bases from V and 4 bases from J, with 5 bases between. The germline V gene has CDR1 LGHNT and CDR2 FRNRAP. This CDR3 region has 13 residues. The CDR3 protein is CASGLRGTGELFF. Written as DNA, the CDR3 is TGTGCTAGTGGTTTGAGAGGCACCGGGGAGCTGTTTTTT.

The chain combines TRBV30 with TRBJ1-5; TRBD1 agrees at 7 bases. Trimming at V came to 4 bases and at J to 4 bases, leaving 7 bases not matched to a gene. The germline CDR1 and CDR2 sequences are GTSNPN and SVGIG (reference sequence). The CDR3 runs 14 residues. CDR3 nucleotides: TGTGCCTGGACCTTGACAGGGAAAAATCAGCCCCAGCATTTT. Its translation: CAWTLTGKNQPQHF.

The chain employs TRBV5-1 and TRBJ1-1; weak D call: TRBD1 (6 bases). CDR3 length equals 17 residues. V was shortened by 4 bases and J by 5 bases, with 24 bases between the two germline ends. The germline V gene encodes CDR1 SGHRS and CDR2 YFSETQ. CDR3: CASSLLGQSPQGTEAFF. The CDR3 bases are TGCGCCAGCAGCCTCTTAGGACAGTCGCCTCAGGGGACTGAAGCTTTCTTT.

V and J are TRBV19 and TRBJ1-1; 9 bases line up with TRBD1. The CDR3 is 13 amino acids. Looked up from germline, CDR1 is LNHDA and CDR2 is SQIVND (reference sequence). Unmatched junction bases numbered 3, after V lost 10 bases and J lost 0 bases. The CDR3 loop is CATRDRVNTEAFF. DNA for the CDR3: TGTGCCACCAGGGACAGGGTGAACACTGAAGCTTTCTTT.

This rearrangement joins TRBV30 to TRBJ2-7; 11 bases line up with TRBD1. This CDR3 comprises 15 residues. The J segment lost 3 bases and the V segment lost 1 base, leaving 5 bases of the junction unmatched. Germline V lookup: CDR1 GTSNPN, CDR2 SVGIG (reference sequence). The CDR3 DNA reads as TGTGCCTGGAGTGCTCCCGGGACAGGGGGCTACGAGCAGTACTTC. Translation: CAWSAPGTGGYEQYF.

This sequence joins TRBV6-6 and TRBJ1-2; the D is unclear. There are 11 residues in the CDR3. Per the germline V gene, CDR1 is MNHNY and CDR2 is SVGAGI (reference sequence). The V end lost 4 bases, the J end lost 7 bases, and 7 bases lay between the germline ends. The CDR3 is CASSSTAGYTF. The CDR3 bases are TGTGCCAGCAGTTCCACAGCTGGCTACACCTTC.

The rearrangement uses TRBV6-6 and TRBJ1-1; D unclear. This CDR3 is built from 12 residues. Trimming cost V 2 bases and J 4 bases, with 5 bases left between them. Germline V gene sequence: CDR1 MNHNY, CDR2 SVGAGI (reference sequence). The CDR3 region has the DNA TGTGCCAGCAGTTACCGCTTCACTGAAGCTTTCTTT. It yields the protein CASSYRFTEAFF.

This chain connects TRBV5-4 to TRBJ1-5; TRBD1 is a possible D gene (6 bases). Trimming removed 4 bases from V and 0 bases from J, with 11 bases in between. CDR1 is SGHNT and CDR2 is YYREEE in the germline V gene (reference sequence). The CDR3 has 15 residues. CDR3 region: CASSSQGNSNQPQHF. The CDR3 DNA follows: TGTGCCAGCAGCAGCCAGGGGAATAGCAATCAGCCCCAGCATTTT.

The chain uses TRBV5-1 and TRBJ2-7, with 12 bases matching TRBD1. J gave up 3 bases and V 4 bases, and 5 bases lay outside the gene matches. The germline V gene has CDR1 SGHRS and CDR2 YFSETQ. CDR3 length equals 15 residues. As DNA, the CDR3 is TGCGCCAGCAGCCCGGGACAGGGGGCCGACTACGAGCAGTACTTC. It codes for CASSPGQGADYEQYF.

The V gene is TRBV5-1, the J gene TRBJ1-1; 9 bases fit TRBD1. CDR3 length: 15 amino acids. Looked up from germline, CDR1 is SGHRS and CDR2 is YFSETQ. Unmatched junction bases numbered 2, after V lost 2 bases and J lost 0 bases. The CDR3 coding sequence is TGCGCCAGCAGCTTCGGGACAGGGATGAACACTGAAGCTTTCTTT. It is translated as CASSFGTGMNTEAFF.

The J gene is TRBJ2-7, the V gene TRBV7-8; possibly TRBD2 for D (6 bases). Germline V lookup: CDR1 SGHVS, CDR2 FQNEAQ. CDR3 length equals 14 residues. Between the trimmed V and J ends, which lost 0 bases and 7 bases, there was a span of 13 bases. The CDR3 loop reads CASSLAGGLGEQYF. The CDR3 DNA follows: TGTGCCAGCAGCTTAGCGGGGGGTTTGGGGGAGCAGTACTTC.

The chain has TRBV24-1 and TRBJ2-1; TRBD2 matches at 16 bases. CDR1 KGHDR and CDR2 SFDVKD come from the germline V gene. The CDR3 sequence is 20 residues long. The trim removed 2 bases at V and 0 bases at J, leaving 6 bases unmatched. The CDR3 bases are TGTGCCACCAGTGATTCTGCCGGGACTAGCGGGAGGGGCTCCTACAATGAGCAGTTCTTC. The encoded protein is CATSDSAGTSGRGSYNEQFF.

The chain couples TRBV12-3 or TRBV12-4 to TRBJ2-7; no reliable D call. The CDR3 contains 13 residues. The ends were cut back, 6 bases at V and 3 bases at J, with 12 bases in the middle. CDR3 in amino acids: CASSPVELYEQYF. The CDR3 bases are TGTGCCAGCAGCCCGGTGGAGCTCTACGAGCAGTACTTC.

The chain is built from TRBV11-1 and TRBJ2-1, with 13 bases aligning to TRBD2. The germline CDR1 and CDR2 sequences are SGHAT and FQDESV (reference sequence). The CDR3 runs to 15 residues. With V trimmed by 5 bases and J by 8 bases, 6 bases remained unmatched. Written as DNA, the CDR3 is TGTGCCAGCAGCGAGACTAGCGGGGGGCCGGATGAGCAGTTCTTC. It is translated as CASSETSGGPDEQFF.

The gene calls are TRBV7-9 and TRBJ2-1; 10 positions match TRBD1. There are 16 residues in the CDR3. From germline, CDR1 is SEHNR and CDR2 FQNEAQ (reference sequence). V lost 1 base and J lost 3; bases outside the gene matches: 3. CDR3 sequence reads: CASSLGTGGLYNEQFF. CDR3 coding DNA: TGTGCCAGCAGCTTAGGGACAGGGGGACTCTACAATGAGCAGTTCTTC. The full variable domain, completed using reference TRBV7-9 and TRBJ2-1, is DTGVSQNPRHKITKRGQNVTFRCDPISEHNRLYWYRQTLGQGPEFLTYFQNEAQLEKSRLLSDRFSAERPKGSFSTLEIQRTEQGDSAMYLCASSLGTGGLYNEQFFGPGTRLTVL.

Notes on this clone: No DNA is shown, since the ends of the CDR3 on it are uncertain; the CDR3 is the one TCRdb lists. V and J are TRBV7-2 and TRBJ1-2. In germline, CDR1 is SGHTA, CDR2 FQGNSA. The CDR3 is 12 residues long, counting both termini. The CDR3 loop reads CASSPIVGGGTF.

The rearrangement links TRBV15 to TRBJ2-7, with D possibly called TRBD1 or TRBD2 (5 bases each). This CDR3 is 14 amino acids long. Germline V CDR1 and CDR2: LNHNV, YYDKDF (reference sequence). V lost 7 bases and J lost 3, with 16 bases in between. In nucleotides, the CDR3 is TGTGCCACCACCCCCCGTCGGGACGACTACGAGCAGTACTTC. This gives the protein CATTPRRDDYEQYF.

The V and J genes are TRBV11-2 and TRBJ2-7; TRBD2 matches 10 bases. V was pared by 3 bases and J by 5 bases, with 10 bases of the junction left unmatched. CDR1 is SGHAT, CDR2 FQNNGV, per germline. This CDR3 is 16 amino acids long. DNA of the CDR3: TGTGCCAGCAGCTTGGCGGGCAGCGGGAGGGGTCACGAGCAGTACTTC. It encodes CASSLAGSGRGHEQYF.

This clone has more than one count but fewer than ten. The chain carries TRBV6-2 or TRBV6-3 and TRBJ1-1; D is uncertain. CDR1 is MNHEY and CDR2 is SVGEGT in the germline V gene. The CDR3 is 12 residues long. Trimming took off 2 bases at V and 4 bases at J, with 5 bases between the two ends. CDR3: CASSYRPTEAFF. CDR3 bases: TGTGCCAGCAGTTACAGACCCACTGAAGCTTTCTTT.

The chain recombines TRBV2 with TRBJ1-5, with D unclear. With 2 bases removed from V and 11 bases from J, the gap between germline ends came to 10 bases. From germline, CDR1 is SNHLY and CDR2 FYNNEI. The CDR3 length is 12 residues. This CDR3 reads CASSEMVSAQHF. CDR3 sequence (DNA): TGTGCCAGCAGTGAAATGGTCTCGGCCCAGCATTTT.

This rearrangement joins TRBV20-1 to TRBJ1-3; no reliable D call. Looked up from germline, CDR1 is DFQATT and CDR2 is SNEGSKA (reference sequence). The CDR3 covers 10 residues. Trimming left V 6 bases short and J 3 bases short, with 3 bases between. The CDR3 spells CSAVGNTIYF. The CDR3 DNA reads TGCAGTGCCGTTGGAAACACCATATATTTT.

This clone has more than one count but fewer than ten. The rearrangement joins TRBV11-2 to TRBJ1-1, with D unclear. Trimming removed 5 bases from V and 7 bases from J, with 11 bases in between. The germline gives CDR1 SGHAT, CDR2 FQNNGV. This CDR3 has 12 residues. For the CDR3, the DNA is TGTGCCAGCAGCCCAAGGGCGATTGAAGCTTTCTTT. Encoded protein: CASSPRAIEAFF.

The chain recombines TRBV2 with TRBJ1-1; no firm D call. V was pared by 8 bases and J by 0 bases, with 10 bases between. This CDR3 is built from 13 residues. Germline V lookup: CDR1 SNHLY, CDR2 FYNNEI. As DNA, the CDR3 is TGTGCCAGCCGGGAGATCATGAACACTGAAGCTTTCTTT. Encoded protein: CASREIMNTEAFF.